The 10 T cell receptor beta chains in this list originate from one sample, sequenced in a study of cytomegalovirus exposure and HLA in healthy donors. TCRdb's copy holds only in-frame clones and misses some; the assay was immunoSEQ multiplex PCR. The repertoire holds 100,000 to 150,000 clones, about 91% seen once, with less than 1.5% in the top ten. The specimen sequenced was PBMCs. The origin of the receptors is a young woman in good health and CMV-seronegative.

The chain joins TRBV19 to TRBJ1-5, with a tentative D call TRBD1 (6 bases). The V gene's germline CDR1 is LNHDA and CDR2 SQIVND (reference sequence). The CDR3 sequence is 14 residues long. V was shortened by 9 bases and J by 5 bases, with 17 bases between the two germline ends. The CDR3 nucleotides are TGTGCCAGCCAAGGGGGTAGGTTAGATCAGCCCCAGCATTTT. Protein product: CASQGGRLDQPQHF.

As DNA, the CDR3 is TGTGCCAGCAGCTTAGCGACTTCGTACCAAGAGACCCAGTACTTC. This codes for CASSLATSYQETQYF. V gene TRBV7-6 combines with J gene TRBJ2-5, with D hard to call. V shed 0 bases and J shed 0 bases, with 8 bases lying between them. CDR1 and CDR2 (germline): SGHVS, FNYEAQ. The CDR3 length is 15 residues. The variable domain in full, completed from reference TRBV7-6 and TRBJ2-5, reads GAGVSQSPRYKVTKRGQDVALRCDPISGHVSLYWYRQALGQGPEFLTYFNYEAQQDKSGLPNDRFSAERPEGSISTLTIQRTEQRDSAMYRCASSLATSYQETQYFGPGTRLLVL.

This chain joins TRBV7-8 and TRBJ2-3, with D maybe TRBD1 (5 bases). The CDR3 extends over 15 amino acids. Per germline, CDR1 SGHVS and CDR2 FQNEAQ. V shed 7 bases and J shed 2 bases, with 16 bases lying between them. The CDR3 coding sequence is TGTGCCAGCACTATTAGGGGATCGGACACAGATACGCAGTATTTT. This sequence encodes CASTIRGSDTDTQYF.

The chain uses TRBV6-1 and TRBJ1-4, with a tentative D call TRBD1 (5 bases). Per the germline V gene, CDR1 is MNHNS and CDR2 is SASEGT. Trimming removed 5 bases from V and 5 bases from J, with 15 bases in between. There are 15 residues in the CDR3. The CDR3 is CASSLGGTKNEKLFF. CDR3 DNA: TGTGCCAGCAGTTTGGGGGGAACAAAGAATGAAAAACTGTTTTTT.

As DNA, the CDR3 is TGTGCCAGCGGAGCGGGAGAGAAAGATACGCAGTATTTT. As protein: CASGAGEKDTQYF. The chain couples TRBV6-4 to TRBJ2-3, with 8 bases that match TRBD2. The length of the CDR3 is 13 residues. Germline assignment: CDR1 MRHNA and CDR2 SNTAGT. The V segment lost 8 bases and the J segment 5 bases; nucleotides outside the gene matches: 6.

J is TRBJ1-1 and V is TRBV6-4; 8 bases are a match to TRBD1. CDR1 MRHNA and CDR2 SNTAGT come from the germline V gene. The CDR3 loop spans 15 amino acids. Germline trimming cut 5 bases from V and 4 bases from J; bases unmatched to any gene: 9. This chain's CDR3 is CASSISQGVGTEAFF. Written as DNA, the CDR3 is TGTGCCAGCAGTATCTCACAGGGGGTGGGCACTGAAGCTTTCTTT.

The chain recombines TRBV28 with TRBJ1-2, with TRBD1 matching 8 bases. With 5 bases clipped from V and 0 bases from J, the junction kept 5 bases outside the gene matches. The CDR3 contains 15 residues. In germline, CDR1 is MDHEN, CDR2 SYDVKM. Here the CDR3 reads CASSKPGQANYGYTF. The CDR3 DNA is TGTGCCAGCAGTAAACCGGGACAGGCTAACTATGGCTACACCTTC.

This clone showed up just once. This chain connects TRBV5-1 to TRBJ2-2, with 8 nucleotides matching TRBD1. The CDR3 contains 16 residues. Germline trimming cut 1 base from V and 2 bases from J; bases unmatched to any gene: 4. CDR1 SGHRS and CDR2 YFSETQ come from the germline V gene. The DNA for the CDR3 is TGCGCCAGCAGCTTGTTTGCAGGGGGCAACACCGGGGAGCTGTTTTTT. It codes for CASSLFAGGNTGELFF. Complete variable domain (other parts from reference TRBV5-1 and TRBJ2-2): KAGVTQTPRYLIKTRGQQVTLSCSPISGHRSVSWYQQTPGQGLQFLFEYFSETQRNKGNFPGRFSGRQFSNSRSEMNVSTLELGDSALYLCASSLFAGGNTGELFFGEGSRLTVL.

The chain combines TRBV6-4 with TRBJ2-1; 7 bases align to TRBD1. This CDR3 has 16 residues. The germline gives CDR1 MRHNA, CDR2 SNTAGT. Trimming at V came to 1 base and at J to 8 bases, leaving 11 bases not matched to a gene. CDR3 DNA: TGTGCCAGCAGTGACTTAGGGTACAGGGGAAGGCATGAGCAGTTCTTC. It translates to CASSDLGYRGRHEQFF.

The chain uses TRBV28 and TRBJ1-2, with 7 bases that match TRBD1. The germline V gene has CDR1 MDHEN and CDR2 SYDVKM. This CDR3 contains 14 residues. The junction had 10 bases not matched to a gene; V was cut back by 4 bases and J by 8 bases. CDR3: CASSSGPQGFGYTF. For the CDR3, the DNA is TGTGCCAGCAGTTCAGGACCACAGGGGTTCGGCTACACCTTC.